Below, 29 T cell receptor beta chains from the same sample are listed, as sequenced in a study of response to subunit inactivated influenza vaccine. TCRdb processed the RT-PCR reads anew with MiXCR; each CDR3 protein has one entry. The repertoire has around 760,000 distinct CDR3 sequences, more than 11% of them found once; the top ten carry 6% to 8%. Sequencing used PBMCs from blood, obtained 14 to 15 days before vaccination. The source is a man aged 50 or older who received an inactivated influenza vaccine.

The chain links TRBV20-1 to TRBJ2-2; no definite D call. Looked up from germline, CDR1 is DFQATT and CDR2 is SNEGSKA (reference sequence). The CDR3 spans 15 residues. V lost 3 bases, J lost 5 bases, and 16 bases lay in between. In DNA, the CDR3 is TGCAGTGCTAGCCGAGGTCCCCCTACAACCGGGGAGCTGTTTTTT. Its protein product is CSASRGPPTTGELFF.

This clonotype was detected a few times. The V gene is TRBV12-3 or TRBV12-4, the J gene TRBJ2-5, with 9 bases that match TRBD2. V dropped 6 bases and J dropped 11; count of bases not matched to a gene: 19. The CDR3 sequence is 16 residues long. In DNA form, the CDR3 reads TGTGCCAGCAGCCCACAACCCTATGGTAGCGGGAGCTTACAGTACTTC. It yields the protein CASSPQPYGSGSLQYF.

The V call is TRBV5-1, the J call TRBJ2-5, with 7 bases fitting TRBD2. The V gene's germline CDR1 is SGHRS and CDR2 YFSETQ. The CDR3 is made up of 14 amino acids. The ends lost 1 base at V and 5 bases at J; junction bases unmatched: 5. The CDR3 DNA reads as TGCGCCAGCAGCTTGAGCGGGGCTCGGGAGACCCAGTACTTC. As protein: CASSLSGARETQYF. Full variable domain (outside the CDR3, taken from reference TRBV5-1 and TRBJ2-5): KAGVTQTPRYLIKTRGQQVTLSCSPISGHRSVSWYQQTPGQGLQFLFEYFSETQRNKGNFPGRFSGRQFSNSRSEMNVSTLELGDSALYLCASSLSGARETQYFGPGTRLLVL.

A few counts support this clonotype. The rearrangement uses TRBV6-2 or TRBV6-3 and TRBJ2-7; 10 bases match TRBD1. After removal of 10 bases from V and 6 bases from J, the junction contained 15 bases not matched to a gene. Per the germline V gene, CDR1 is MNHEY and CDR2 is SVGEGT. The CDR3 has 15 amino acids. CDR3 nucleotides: TGTGCCACCACACCCTCGGGACAGGGGACCTTCGAGCAGTACTTC. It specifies CATTPSGQGTFEQYF.

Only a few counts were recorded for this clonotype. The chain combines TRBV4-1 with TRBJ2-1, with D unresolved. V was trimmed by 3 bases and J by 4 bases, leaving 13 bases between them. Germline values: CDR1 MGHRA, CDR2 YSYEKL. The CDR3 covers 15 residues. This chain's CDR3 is CASSHDFRPYNEQFF. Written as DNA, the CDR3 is TGCGCCAGCAGCCACGACTTTAGACCTTACAATGAGCAGTTCTTC.

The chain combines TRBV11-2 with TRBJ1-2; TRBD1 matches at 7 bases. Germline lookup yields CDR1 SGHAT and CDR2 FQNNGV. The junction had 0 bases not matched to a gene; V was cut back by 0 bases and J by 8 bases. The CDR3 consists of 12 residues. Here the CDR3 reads CASSLEGGGYTF. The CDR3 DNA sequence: TGTGCCAGCAGCTTAGAAGGGGGCGGCTACACCTTC.

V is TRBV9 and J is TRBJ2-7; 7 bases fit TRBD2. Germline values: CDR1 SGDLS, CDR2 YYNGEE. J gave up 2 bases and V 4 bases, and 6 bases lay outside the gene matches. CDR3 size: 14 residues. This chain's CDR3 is CASSRLASTYEQYF. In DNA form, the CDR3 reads TGTGCCAGCAGCCGACTAGCTTCTACCTACGAGCAGTACTTC.

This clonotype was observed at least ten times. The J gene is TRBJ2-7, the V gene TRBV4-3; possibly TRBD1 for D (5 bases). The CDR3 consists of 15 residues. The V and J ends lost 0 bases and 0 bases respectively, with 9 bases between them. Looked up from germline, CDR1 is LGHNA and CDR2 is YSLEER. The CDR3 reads CASSQDTGRSYEQYF. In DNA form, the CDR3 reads TGCGCCAGCAGCCAAGATACAGGTCGCTCCTACGAGCAGTACTTC.

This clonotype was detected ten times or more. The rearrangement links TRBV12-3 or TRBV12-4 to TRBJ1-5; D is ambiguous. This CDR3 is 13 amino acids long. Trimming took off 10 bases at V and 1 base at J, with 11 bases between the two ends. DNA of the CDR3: TGTGCCACCGCGGAGGGAAGCAATCAGCCCCAGCATTTT. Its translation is CATAEGSNQPQHF.

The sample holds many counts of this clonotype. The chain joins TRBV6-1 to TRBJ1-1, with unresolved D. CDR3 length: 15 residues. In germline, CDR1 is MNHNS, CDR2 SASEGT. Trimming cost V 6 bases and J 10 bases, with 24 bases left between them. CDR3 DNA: TGTGCCAGCAGGCCCGGGAATGGCCGCTCGAGGACAGCTTTCTTT. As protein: CASRPGNGRSRTAFF.

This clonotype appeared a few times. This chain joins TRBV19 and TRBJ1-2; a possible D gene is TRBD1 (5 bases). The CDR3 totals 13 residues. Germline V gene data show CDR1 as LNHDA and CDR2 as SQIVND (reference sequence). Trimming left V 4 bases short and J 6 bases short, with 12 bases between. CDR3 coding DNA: TGTGCCAGTAGTAGGGGACCCACGGATGGCTACACCTTC. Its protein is CASSRGPTDGYTF.

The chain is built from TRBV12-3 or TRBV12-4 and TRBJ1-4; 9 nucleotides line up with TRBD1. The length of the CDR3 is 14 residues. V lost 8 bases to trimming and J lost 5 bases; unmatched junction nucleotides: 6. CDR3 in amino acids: CASAQDRGNEKLFF. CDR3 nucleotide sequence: TGTGCCAGCGCCCAGGACAGGGGCAATGAAAAACTGTTTTTT.

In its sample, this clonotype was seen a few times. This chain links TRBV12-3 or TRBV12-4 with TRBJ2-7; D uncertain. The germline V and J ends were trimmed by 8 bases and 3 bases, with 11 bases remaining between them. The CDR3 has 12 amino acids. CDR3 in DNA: TGTGCCAGCGCCTCCGATCTCTACGAGCAGTACTTC. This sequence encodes CASASDLYEQYF.

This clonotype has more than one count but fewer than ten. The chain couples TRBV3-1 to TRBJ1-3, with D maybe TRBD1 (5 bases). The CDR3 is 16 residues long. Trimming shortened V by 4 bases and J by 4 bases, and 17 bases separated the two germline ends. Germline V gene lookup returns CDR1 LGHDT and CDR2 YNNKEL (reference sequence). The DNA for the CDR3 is TGTGCCAGCAGCCTCAAAAAAGTGGGACTCGGAAACACCATATATTTT. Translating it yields CASSLKKVGLGNTIYF.

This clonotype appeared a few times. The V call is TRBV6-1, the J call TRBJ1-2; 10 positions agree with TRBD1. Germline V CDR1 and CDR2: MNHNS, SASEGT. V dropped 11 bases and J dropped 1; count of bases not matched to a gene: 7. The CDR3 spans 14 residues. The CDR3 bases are TGTGCCGGGGGGACAGGGGCCCTTAACTATGGCTACACCTTC. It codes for CAGGTGALNYGYTF.

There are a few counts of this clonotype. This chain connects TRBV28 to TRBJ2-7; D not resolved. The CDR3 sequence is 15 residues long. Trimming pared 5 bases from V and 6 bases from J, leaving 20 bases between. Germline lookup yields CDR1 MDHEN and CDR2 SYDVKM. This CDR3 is CASSILNQGISEQYF. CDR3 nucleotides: TGTGCCAGCAGTATCCTAAACCAAGGTATCAGCGAGCAGTACTTC.

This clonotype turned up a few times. The CDR3: CASRVGVGIYEQYF. For the CDR3, the DNA is TGTGCCAGCAGGGTAGGAGTAGGAATCTACGAGCAGTACTTC. The rearrangement uses TRBV6-1 and TRBJ2-7; D unclear. This CDR3 comprises 14 residues. The germline CDR1 and CDR2 sequences are MNHNS and SASEGT. Between the trimmed V and J ends, which lost 6 bases and 3 bases, there was a span of 15 bases.

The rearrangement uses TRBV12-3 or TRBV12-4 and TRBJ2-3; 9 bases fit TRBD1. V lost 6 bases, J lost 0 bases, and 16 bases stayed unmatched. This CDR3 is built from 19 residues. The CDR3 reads CASRRPTGGGGGSTDTQYF. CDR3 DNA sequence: TGTGCCAGCAGACGCCCGACAGGGGGTGGCGGGGGAAGCACAGATACGCAGTATTTT.

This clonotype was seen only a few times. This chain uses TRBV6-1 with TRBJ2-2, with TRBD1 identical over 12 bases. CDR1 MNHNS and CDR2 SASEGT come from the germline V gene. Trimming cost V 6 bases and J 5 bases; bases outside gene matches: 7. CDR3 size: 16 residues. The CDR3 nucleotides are TGTGCCAGCAGAGCGAGGGGACAGGGGGCTACCGGGGAGCTGTTTTTT. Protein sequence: CASRARGQGATGELFF.

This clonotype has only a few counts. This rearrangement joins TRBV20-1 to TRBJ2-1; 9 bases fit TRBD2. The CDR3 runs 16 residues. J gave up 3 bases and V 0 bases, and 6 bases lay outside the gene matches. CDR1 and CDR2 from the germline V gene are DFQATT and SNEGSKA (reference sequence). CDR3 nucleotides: TGCAGTGCTAGAGATCTAGCGGGACACCGCTACAATGAGCAGTTCTTC. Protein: CSARDLAGHRYNEQFF.

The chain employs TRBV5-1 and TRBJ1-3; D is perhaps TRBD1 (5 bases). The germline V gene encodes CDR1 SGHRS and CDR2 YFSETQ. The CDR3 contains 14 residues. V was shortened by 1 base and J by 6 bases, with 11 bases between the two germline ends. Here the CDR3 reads CASSLRGGENTIYF. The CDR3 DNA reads TGCGCCAGCAGCTTGAGGGGAGGCGAAAACACCATATATTTT.

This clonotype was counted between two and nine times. The CDR3, as DNA: TGCGCCAGCAGCCAAGAGGGACAGGGGGCTTGGGGCTACACCTTC. Its protein product is CASSQEGQGAWGYTF. V gene TRBV4-3 combines with J gene TRBJ1-2, with 12 bases that match TRBD1. V was clipped by 0 bases and J by 8 bases; unmatched bases: 4. The CDR3 is 15 amino acids. CDR1 and CDR2 (germline): LGHNA, YSLEER.

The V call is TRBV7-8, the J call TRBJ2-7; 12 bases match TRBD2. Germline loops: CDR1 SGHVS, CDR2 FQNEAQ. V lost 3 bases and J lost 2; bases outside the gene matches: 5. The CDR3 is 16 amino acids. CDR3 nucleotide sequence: TGTGCCAGCAGCTTCCAGACTAGCGGGGGACCCTACGAGCAGTACTTC. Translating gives CASSFQTSGGPYEQYF.

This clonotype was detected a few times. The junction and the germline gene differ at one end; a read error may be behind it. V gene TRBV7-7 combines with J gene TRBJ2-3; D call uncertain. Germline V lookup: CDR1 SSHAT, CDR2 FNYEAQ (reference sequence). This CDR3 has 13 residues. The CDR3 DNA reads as TGTGCTAGCAGCTTAGAACGGCTAGATACGCAGTATTTT. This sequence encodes CASSLERLDTQYF.

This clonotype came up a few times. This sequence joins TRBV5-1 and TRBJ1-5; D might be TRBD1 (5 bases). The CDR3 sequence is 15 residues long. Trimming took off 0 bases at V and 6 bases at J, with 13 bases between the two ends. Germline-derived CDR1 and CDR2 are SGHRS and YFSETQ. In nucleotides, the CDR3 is TGCGCCAGCAGCTTGGGGGGGGTGGTGGCTCAGCCCCAGCATTTT. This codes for CASSLGGVVAQPQHF.

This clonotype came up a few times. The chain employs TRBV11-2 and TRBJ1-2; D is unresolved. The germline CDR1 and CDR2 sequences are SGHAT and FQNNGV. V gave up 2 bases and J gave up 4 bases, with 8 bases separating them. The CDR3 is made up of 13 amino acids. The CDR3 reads CASSLYEGYGYTF. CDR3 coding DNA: TGTGCCAGCAGCTTATACGAGGGCTATGGCTACACCTTC.

CDR3 residues: CASSLILLPGELFF. The CDR3 DNA sequence: TGTGCCAGCAGCTTAATCTTACTGCCCGGGGAGCTGTTTTTT. The genes are TRBV7-9 and TRBJ2-2; D is ambiguous. The germline V gene encodes CDR1 SEHNR and CDR2 FQNEAQ (reference sequence). The CDR3 consists of 14 residues. Between the trimmed V and J ends, which lost 2 bases and 6 bases, there was a span of 10 bases.

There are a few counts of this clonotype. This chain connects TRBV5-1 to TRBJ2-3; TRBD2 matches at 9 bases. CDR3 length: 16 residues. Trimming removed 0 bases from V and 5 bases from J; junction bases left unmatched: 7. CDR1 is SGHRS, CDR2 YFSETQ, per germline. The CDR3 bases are TGCGCCAGCAGCTTGGAGATAGCGGGAGTGATAGATACGCAGTATTTT. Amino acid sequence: CASSLEIAGVIDTQYF.

The CDR3 loop reads CASSEGQGIDTQYF. CDR3 in DNA: TGTGCCAGCAGTGAGGGACAGGGGATAGATACGCAGTATTTT. The chain carries TRBV12-3 or TRBV12-4 and TRBJ2-3; 10 bases fit TRBD1. The CDR3 covers 14 residues. The ends lost 5 bases at V and 5 bases at J; junction bases unmatched: 4.